This is a list of T cell receptor beta chains from one sample in a study of spatial heterogeneity in lung cancer. TCRdb ran MiXCR on the 5' RACE reads and lists one entry per CDR3 protein. This sample carries roughly 8,000 distinct CDR3 sequences, roughly 5.6% of them seen once, and the ten largest clones take roughly 40%. The sample here was PBMCs, taken at surgery. Source of these receptors: a male donor with early-stage non-small cell lung cancer. Each CDR3 is given with its conserved first and last residue. A D gene is named only where the DNA matches it firmly.

j_call | v_call | d_call | cdr3_aa
TRBJ1-1 | TRBV19 | TRBD1 | CASSRPTGQGLPEAFF
TRBJ2-1 | TRBV7-2 | . | CASSFARPNLYNEQFF
TRBJ1-2 | TRBV21-1 | . | CASSSPRQARDTF
TRBJ2-1 | TRBV19 | TRBD2 | CARSFGTSGRVYEQFF
TRBJ2-1 | TRBV28 | TRBD2 | CASSFLHPGRAGYNEQFF
TRBJ2-7 | TRBV5-1 | . | CASRWDITYEQYF
TRBJ1-2 | TRBV29-1 | . | CSATDSLLGYTF
TRBJ2-1 | TRBV6-6 | . | CASSYSSTGSSYNEQFF
TRBJ1-5 | TRBV2 | . | CASSGFEDSNQPQHF
TRBJ2-7 | TRBV6-2/TRBV6-3 | . | CASSYNFRGATYEQYF
TRBJ2-3 | TRBV3-1 | TRBD1 | CASSPGTGYTDTQYF
TRBJ2-3 | TRBV7-4 | . | CASSGTPSTDTQYF
TRBJ2-1 | TRBV30 | TRBD2 | CAWSDRTSSYNEQFF
TRBJ1-3 | TRBV4-1 | . | CASSQDSSSFSGNTIYF
TRBJ2-3 | TRBV7-2 | TRBD1 | CASTGTGNTDTQYF
TRBJ2-7 | TRBV5-1 | TRBD1 | CASSYTGQEAYEQYF
TRBJ1-6 | TRBV20-1 | TRBD1 | CSARGAGQGYSPLHF
TRBJ2-7 | TRBV6-1 | TRBD1 | CASSEEGARYEQYF
TRBJ2-5 | TRBV7-9 | . | CASSLSSGYQETQYF
TRBJ2-5 | TRBV7-2 | TRBD2 | CASRTGAGVMGETQYF
TRBJ2-7 | TRBV20-1 | TRBD2 | CSARGVGLAVSYEQYF
TRBJ2-6 | TRBV27 | . | CASSFYGGANVLTF
TRBJ2-7 | TRBV30 | TRBD1 | CAWSGQGFDEQYF